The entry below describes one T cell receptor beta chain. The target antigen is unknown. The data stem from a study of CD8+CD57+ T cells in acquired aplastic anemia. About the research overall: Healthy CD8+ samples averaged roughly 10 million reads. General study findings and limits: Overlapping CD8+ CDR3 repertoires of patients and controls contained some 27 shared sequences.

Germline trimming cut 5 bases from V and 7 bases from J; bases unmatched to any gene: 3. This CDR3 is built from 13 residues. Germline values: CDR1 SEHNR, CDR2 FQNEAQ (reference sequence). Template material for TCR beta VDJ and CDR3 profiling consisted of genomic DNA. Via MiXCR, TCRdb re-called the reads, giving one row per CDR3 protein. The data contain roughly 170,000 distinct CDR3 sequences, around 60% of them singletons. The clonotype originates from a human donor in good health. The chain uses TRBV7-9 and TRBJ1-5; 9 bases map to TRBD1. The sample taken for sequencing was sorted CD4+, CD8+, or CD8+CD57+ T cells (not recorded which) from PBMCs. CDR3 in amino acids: CASSRTGVQPQHF. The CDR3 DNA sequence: TGTGCCAGCAGCCGGACAGGGGTGCAGCCCCAGCATTTT.